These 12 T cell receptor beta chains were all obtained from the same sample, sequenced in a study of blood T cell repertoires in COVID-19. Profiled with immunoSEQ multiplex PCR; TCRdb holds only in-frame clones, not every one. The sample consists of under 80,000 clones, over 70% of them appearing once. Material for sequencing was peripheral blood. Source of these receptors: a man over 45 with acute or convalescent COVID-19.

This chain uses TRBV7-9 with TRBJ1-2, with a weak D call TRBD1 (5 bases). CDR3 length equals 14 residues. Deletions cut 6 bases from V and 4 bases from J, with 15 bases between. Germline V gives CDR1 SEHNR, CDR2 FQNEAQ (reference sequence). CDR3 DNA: TGTGCCAGCAGTCCAAACCGGGACTCCTATGGCTACACCTTC. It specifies CASSPNRDSYGYTF.

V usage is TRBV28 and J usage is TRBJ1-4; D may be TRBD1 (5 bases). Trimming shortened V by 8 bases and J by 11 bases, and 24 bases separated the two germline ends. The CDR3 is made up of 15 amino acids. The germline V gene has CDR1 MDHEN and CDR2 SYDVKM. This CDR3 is CASERQGLGVGKLFF. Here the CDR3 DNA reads TGTGCCAGCGAACGCCAGGGTTTAGGTGTTGGGAAACTGTTTTTT.

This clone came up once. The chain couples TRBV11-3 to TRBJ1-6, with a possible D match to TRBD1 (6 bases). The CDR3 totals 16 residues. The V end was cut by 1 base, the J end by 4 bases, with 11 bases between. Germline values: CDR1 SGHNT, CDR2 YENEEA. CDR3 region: CASSLVGDKYNSPLHF. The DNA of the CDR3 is TGTGCCAGCAGCTTAGTGGGGGACAAATATAATTCACCCCTCCACTTT.

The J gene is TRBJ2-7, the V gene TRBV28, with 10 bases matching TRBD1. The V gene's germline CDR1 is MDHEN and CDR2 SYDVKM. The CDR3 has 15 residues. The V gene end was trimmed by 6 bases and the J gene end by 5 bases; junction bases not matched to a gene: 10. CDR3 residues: CASSRDRGSFDEQYF. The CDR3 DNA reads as TGTGCCAGCAGCAGGGACAGGGGATCGTTCGACGAGCAGTACTTC.

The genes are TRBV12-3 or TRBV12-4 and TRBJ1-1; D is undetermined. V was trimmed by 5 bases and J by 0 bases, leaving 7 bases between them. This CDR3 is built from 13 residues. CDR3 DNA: TGTGCCAGCAGTCCTCAGGTGAACACTGAAGCTTTCTTT. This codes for CASSPQVNTEAFF.

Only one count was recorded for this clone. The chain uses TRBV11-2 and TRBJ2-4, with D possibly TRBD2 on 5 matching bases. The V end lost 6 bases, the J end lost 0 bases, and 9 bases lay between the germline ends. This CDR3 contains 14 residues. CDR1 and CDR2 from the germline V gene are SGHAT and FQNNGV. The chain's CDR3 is CASSPGKAKNIQYF. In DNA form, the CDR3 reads TGTGCCAGCAGTCCGGGGAAAGCCAAAAACATTCAGTACTTC.

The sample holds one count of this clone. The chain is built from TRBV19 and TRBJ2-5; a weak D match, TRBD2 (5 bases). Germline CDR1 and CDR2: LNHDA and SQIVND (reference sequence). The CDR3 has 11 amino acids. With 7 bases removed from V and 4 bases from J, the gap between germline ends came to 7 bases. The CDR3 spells CASTAGETQYF. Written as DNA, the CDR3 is TGTGCCAGTACCGCGGGAGAGACCCAGTACTTC. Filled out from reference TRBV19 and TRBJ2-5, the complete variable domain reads DGGITQSPKYLFRKEGQNVTLSCEQNLNHDAMYWYRQDPGQGLRLIYYSQIVNDFQKGDIAEGYSVSREKKESFPLTVTSAQKNPTAFYLCASTAGETQYFGPGTRLLVL.

The CDR3: CASSILGNSNQPQHF. The CDR3 DNA sequence: TGTGCCAGTAGTATACTCGGGAATAGCAATCAGCCCCAGCATTTT. This chain joins TRBV19 and TRBJ1-5; no reliable D call. Trimming cost V 2 bases and J 0 bases, with 8 bases left between them. There are 15 residues in the CDR3. Looked up from germline, CDR1 is LNHDA and CDR2 is SQIVND (reference sequence).

The CDR3 region is CASSQGGGSNYEQYF. The DNA for the CDR3 is TGTGCCAGCAGCCAAGGGGGCGGGAGTAACTACGAGCAGTACTTC. V is TRBV3-1 (or the pseudogene TRBV3-2) and J is TRBJ2-7; 7 bases are shared with TRBD2. With 1 base clipped from V and 3 bases from J, the junction kept 6 bases outside the gene matches. CDR3 length: 15 amino acids. CDR1 LGHDT and CDR2 YNNKEL come from the germline V gene (reference sequence).

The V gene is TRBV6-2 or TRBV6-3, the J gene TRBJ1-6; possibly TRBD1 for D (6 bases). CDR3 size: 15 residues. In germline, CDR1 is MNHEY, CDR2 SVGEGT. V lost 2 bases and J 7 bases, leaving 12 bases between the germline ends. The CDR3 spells CASSYPTGHNSPLHF. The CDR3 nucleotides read TGTGCCAGCAGTTACCCCACAGGGCACAATTCACCCCTCCACTTT.

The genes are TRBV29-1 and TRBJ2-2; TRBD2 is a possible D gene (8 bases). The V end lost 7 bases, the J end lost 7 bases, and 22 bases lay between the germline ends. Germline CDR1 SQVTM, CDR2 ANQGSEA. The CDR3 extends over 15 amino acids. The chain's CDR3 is CSAAGGLDGDGELFF. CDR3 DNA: TGCAGCGCCGCAGGGGGACTAGATGGGGACGGGGAGCTGTTTTTT.

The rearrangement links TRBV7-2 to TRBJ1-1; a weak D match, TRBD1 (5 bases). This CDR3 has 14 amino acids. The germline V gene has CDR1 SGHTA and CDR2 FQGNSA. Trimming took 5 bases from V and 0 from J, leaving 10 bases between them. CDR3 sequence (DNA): TGTGCCAGCAGCCAAAGACAGATGAACACTGAAGCTTTCTTT. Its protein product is CASSQRQMNTEAFF.